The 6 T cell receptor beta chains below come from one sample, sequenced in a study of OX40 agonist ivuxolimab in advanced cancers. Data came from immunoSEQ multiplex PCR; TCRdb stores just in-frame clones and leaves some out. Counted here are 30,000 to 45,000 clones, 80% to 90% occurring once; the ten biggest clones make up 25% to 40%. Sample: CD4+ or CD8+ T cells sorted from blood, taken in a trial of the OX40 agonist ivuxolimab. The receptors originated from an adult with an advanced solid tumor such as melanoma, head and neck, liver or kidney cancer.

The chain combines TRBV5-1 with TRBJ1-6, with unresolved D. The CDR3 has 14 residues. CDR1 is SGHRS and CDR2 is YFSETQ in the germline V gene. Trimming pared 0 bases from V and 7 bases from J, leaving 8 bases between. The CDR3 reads CASSLAWVNSPLHF. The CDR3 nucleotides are TGCGCCAGCAGCTTGGCCTGGGTCAATTCACCCCTCCACTTT.

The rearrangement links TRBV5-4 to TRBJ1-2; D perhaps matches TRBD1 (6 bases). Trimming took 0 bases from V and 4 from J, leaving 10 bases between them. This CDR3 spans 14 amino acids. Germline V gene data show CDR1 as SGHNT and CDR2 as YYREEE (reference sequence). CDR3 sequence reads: CASSLDRATYGYTF. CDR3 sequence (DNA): TGTGCCAGCAGCTTGGACAGGGCTACCTATGGCTACACCTTC.

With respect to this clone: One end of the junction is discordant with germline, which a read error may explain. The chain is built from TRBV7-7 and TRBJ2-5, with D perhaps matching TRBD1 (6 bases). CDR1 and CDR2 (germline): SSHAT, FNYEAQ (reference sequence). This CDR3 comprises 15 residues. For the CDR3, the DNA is TGTGCTAGCAGCCAGGACAGAAGAACGTCAGAGACCCAGTACTTC. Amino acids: CASSQDRRTSETQYF.

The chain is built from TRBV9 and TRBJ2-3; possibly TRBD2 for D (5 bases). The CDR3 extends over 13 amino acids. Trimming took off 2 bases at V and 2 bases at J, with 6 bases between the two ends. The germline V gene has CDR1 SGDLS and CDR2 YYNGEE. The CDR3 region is CASSVGVTDTQYF. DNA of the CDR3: TGTGCCAGCAGCGTCGGGGTCACAGATACGCAGTATTTT.

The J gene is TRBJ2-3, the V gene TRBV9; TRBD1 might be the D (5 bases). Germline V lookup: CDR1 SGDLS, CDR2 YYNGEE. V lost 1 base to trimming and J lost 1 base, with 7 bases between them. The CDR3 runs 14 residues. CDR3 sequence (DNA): TGTGCCAGCAGCGTAAAACAGGGCACAGATACGCAGTATTTT. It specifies CASSVKQGTDTQYF.

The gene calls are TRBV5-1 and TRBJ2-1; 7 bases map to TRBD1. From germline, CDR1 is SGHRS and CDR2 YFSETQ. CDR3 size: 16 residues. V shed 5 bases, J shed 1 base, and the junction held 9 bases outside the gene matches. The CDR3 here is CASRSNSGQSYNEQFF. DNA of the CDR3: TGCGCCAGCAGATCGAATTCGGGACAGTCCTACAATGAGCAGTTCTTC.